The 8 T cell receptor beta chains below come from one sample, sequenced in a study of PD-L1 blockade in urothelial cancer. Using immunoSEQ multiplex PCR, the repertoire was profiled, and TCRdb retains in-frame clones only, with some absent. The data show 35,000 to 45,000 clones, about 85% seen once. The time point: peripheral blood 6 weeks after treatment start. Sequenced material: PBMCs, taken around atezolizumab (anti-PD-L1) treatment. These receptors came from a man between 65 and 85 years old with urothelial cancer.

The rearrangement links TRBV19 to TRBJ2-1; TRBD1 matches at 10 bases. Germline V gene lookup returns CDR1 LNHDA and CDR2 SQIVND (reference sequence). CDR3 length equals 13 residues. V lost 6 bases to trimming and J lost 7 bases; unmatched junction nucleotides: 3. CDR3 DNA sequence: TGTGCCAGTAGGGACAGGGGGGGAAATGAGCAGTTCTTC. As protein: CASRDRGGNEQFF.

The chain couples TRBV19 to TRBJ1-4; 8 bases are a match to TRBD1. Germline V gives CDR1 LNHDA, CDR2 SQIVND (reference sequence). Trimming at V came to 10 bases and at J to 0 bases, leaving 10 bases not matched to a gene. The CDR3 loop spans 16 amino acids. The CDR3 DNA reads as TGTGCCACTACCAGGGACAGGTTTACAACTAATGAAAAACTGTTTTTT. It specifies CATTRDRFTTNEKLFF.

In its sample, this clone was seen a few times. This chain joins TRBV29-1 and TRBJ2-1, with 15 bases identical to TRBD2. J gave up 4 bases and V 6 bases, and 7 bases lay outside the gene matches. The CDR3 length is 16 residues. Looked up from germline, CDR1 is SQVTM and CDR2 is ANQGSEA. In DNA form, the CDR3 reads TGCAGCGTCCGGACTAGCGGGAGGGCCACATACAATGAGCAGTTCTTC. Amino acid sequence: CSVRTSGRATYNEQFF.

The rearrangement uses TRBV10-2 and TRBJ2-2; possible D gene TRBD1, 5 bases. Germline V lookup: CDR1 WSHSY, CDR2 SAAADI. This CDR3 has 14 amino acids. V dropped 11 bases and J dropped 1 base, with 14 bases sitting between them. CDR3: CALDSRGNTGELFF. CDR3 bases: TGCGCCTTAGATTCTAGGGGGAACACCGGGGAGCTGTTTTTT.

This clone was seen just once. The chain carries TRBV21-1 and TRBJ2-1; the table's TRBD2 call for D was not verified on the DNA. TRBV21-1 is termed a pseudogene. The CDR3 runs to 17 residues. DNA for the CDR3: TGTGCCAGCAGCATTAGCCCAGATCCAATAAAATCATATGAGCAGTTCTTC. This codes for CASSISPDPIKSYEQFF.

The V and J genes are TRBV7-2 and TRBJ2-1; D not certain. The V and J ends lost 4 bases and 10 bases respectively, with 11 bases between them. The CDR3 loop spans 12 amino acids. CDR1 SGHTA and CDR2 FQGNSA come from the germline V gene. CDR3 protein: CASSSGPREQFF. CDR3 nucleotide sequence: TGTGCCAGCAGCTCCGGTCCTCGGGAGCAGTTCTTC.

The V gene is TRBV2, the J gene TRBJ2-1; 7 bases fit TRBD2. Per the germline V gene, CDR1 is SNHLY and CDR2 is FYNNEI. Trimming took 5 bases from V and 6 from J; bases not matched to a gene: 13. The CDR3 is 16 residues long. CDR3 protein: CASSSRERGGVNEQFF. In DNA, the CDR3 is TGTGCCAGCAGTTCGAGGGAGCGGGGAGGGGTCAATGAGCAGTTCTTC. Using reference TRBV2 and TRBJ2-1 for the parts outside the CDR3, the full variable domain is EPEVTQTPSHQVTQMGQEVILRCVPISNHLYFYWYRQILGQKVEFLVSFYNNEISEKSEIFDDQFSVERPDGSNFTLKIRSTKLEDSAMYFCASSSRERGGVNEQFFGPGTRLTVL.

V gene TRBV5-5 combines with J gene TRBJ2-7; 11 bases align to TRBD2. The junction had 3 bases not matched to a gene; V was cut back by 4 bases and J by 0 bases. The CDR3 contains 15 residues. Germline V gives CDR1 SGHKS, CDR2 YYEKEE (reference sequence). Here the CDR3 reads CASSQLAGVSYEQYF. CDR3 nucleotides: TGTGCCAGCAGCCAACTAGCGGGGGTCTCCTACGAGCAGTACTTC.